This section outlines one TCR beta chain sequence together with its context. This receptor's antigen is unknown. One base away there is no much larger clone; base qualities are not given. These data are taken from a study of beta chain features in type 1 diabetes (dated by TCRdb to 2017 to 2018). With regard to the full study: Mean age, gender distribution, total cell number and subset yield were not different between patients and healthy donors. Across all samples, roughly 110,000,000 sorted cells were examined, and cell number per subset correlated strongly with RNA yield. The study compared TCRB repertoires of sorted circulating CD4+ T cell subsets between recently diagnosed type 1 diabetes patients and matched healthy donors. Regulatory and stem cell-like memory subsets were obtained from only 8 patients and about 8 healthy donors, while naive and central memory subsets were obtained from all 30 or so donors. Paper-wide results and their limitations: The naive, central memory and regulatory TCRB repertoires appeared to resemble one another more closely among patients than among healthy donors. Patients with type 1 diabetes made fewer insertions and deleted more nucleotides at VDJ recombination sites, implying thymic rearrangement abnormalities. HLA sub-analyses involved small numbers of individuals, so any influence of HLA type on TCRB rearrangement remained unresolved. PCR might favor shorter templates, but patient and control samples were amplified and corrected together, so any skew would affect both groups equally. Sequencing cDNA rather than genomic DNA could over-represent highly expressing activated cells, although activation and CD3 levels did not differ between groups. Type 1 diabetes patients showed a moderate but significant shortening of TCRB CDR3 length in all four CD4+ subsets.

All of the isolated RNA was reverse transcribed with the High Capacity cDNA Reverse Transcription Kit, so expressed TCRB transcripts were sequenced. Deep immunoSEQ sequencing was applied to naive, central memory and regulatory T cell samples, giving an average of roughly 3.5 million total reads per sample. After sorted cells were lysed in RLT buffer, RNA was extracted with DNase-treated RNeasy Micro or Mini kits, with the choice depending on cell number. Each cell subset was processed on its own to prevent cross-contamination, while patient and healthy donor samples were processed together. Using the immunoSEQ multiplex PCR, TCRB sequences were amplified from cDNA into 87-bp fragments spanning the CDR3 region. Amplicons were sequenced on the Illumina HiSeq platform. Regarding the original processing steps: PCR bias was computationally corrected using synthetic template baselines, reads within Hamming distance 2 were collapsed, and singletons that could not be merged were discarded. Reads were aligned to IMGT to assign V, D and J genes, CDR3 length, and insertions or deletions at six rearrangement sites. Clonotype counts were normalized to sorted cell number within each subset before computing true diversity and Gini coefficients with the tcR R package. The overlap coefficient, calculated on TCRB nucleotide sequences, was used to quantify repertoire sharing. Out-of-frame TCRB sequences from naive cells were analyzed as a proxy for the pre-selection repertoire. TCRdb re-hosts the immuneACCESS table, in-frame sequences only. Its copies lack some clones; in the studies checked, an unresolved V gene accounts for under half of them, and the cause for the rest is not known. That table furnishes V, J and clone size, whereas the DNA furnished D and trimming. The sample table contains around 430,000 clones; only one count was recorded for around 30% of them. The ten most abundant clones make up more than 0.055% of the sample.

From each donor, a single peripheral blood sample of approximately 120 mL on average was drawn into heparinised tubes. A BD FACSAria II and a panel including CD45RO, CCR7, CD25, CD127, CD95 and CD27 were used to sort naive, central memory, regulatory and stem cell-like memory CD4+ T cells. All sorted populations exceeded 95% purity. PBMCs were separated immediately by Lymphoprep density gradient centrifugation and were stained directly, without being cultured. To minimize batch effects, samples were stained and sorted in pairs, one healthy donor with one patient per experiment. The CDR3 spans 15 residues, from the cysteine through the phenylalanine. CDR3 DNA is the only sequence kept; it has 45 bases, read in frame from the first base. CDR1 and CDR2, per the germline V gene (reference sequence), are GTSNPN and SVGIG. The V end gives up 0 bases and the J end 9 bases, leaving 8 bases in the junction not matched to a gene.

This receptor was taken from a man younger than 30 in good health. Sequencing was carried out using naive CD4+ T cells from blood. Explained via the paper, the cell subset or site label denotes: true naive CD4+ T cells. Rearrangement joined TRBV30 to TRBJ2-1, with 10 junctional bases fitting TRBD2. At the DNA level, the sequence is TGTGCCTGGAGTGTAAAAAAAGCGGGAGGGCTTGAGCAGTTCTTC. The resulting protein is CAWSVKKAGGLEQFF.